The clone carrying this TCR beta chain was seen at least ten times. Its antigen is unidentified. These data originate in a study of T-cell reconstitution after alpha-beta-depleted transplantation in children. Study-wide results and caveats: Approximately two months post-transplant, alpha-beta T cells reportedly originated from several hundred expanded graft clones. After one year, T-cell counts and TCRbeta diversity mostly came from new T cells.

CDR1 is PRHDT and CDR2 is FYEKMQ in the germline V gene (reference sequence). The junction had 11 bases not matched to a gene; V was cut back by 5 bases and J by 0 bases. CDR3 length: 18 amino acids. The TCRbeta library incorporated unique molecular identifiers. MiXCR, applied by TCRdb to the PCR reads, yields one record per CDR3 protein. The sample yields 220,000 or so distinct CDR3 sequences, under 9.5% seen once. The sequenced sample was PBMCs, mostly from graft donor cells, obtained 180 days after TCRalphabeta/CD19-depleted stem cell transplant. The chain is built from TRBV13 and TRBJ2-2; TRBD2 agrees at 8 bases. This TCR was sampled from a male patient younger than 18 who had a stem cell transplant for acute lymphoblastic leukemia, so the T cells may come from the graft donor. CDR3 region: CASSAGSGGSPNTGELFF. The CDR3 DNA reads as TGTGCCAGCAGCGCTGGCAGCGGGGGATCGCCGAACACCGGGGAGCTGTTTTTT.